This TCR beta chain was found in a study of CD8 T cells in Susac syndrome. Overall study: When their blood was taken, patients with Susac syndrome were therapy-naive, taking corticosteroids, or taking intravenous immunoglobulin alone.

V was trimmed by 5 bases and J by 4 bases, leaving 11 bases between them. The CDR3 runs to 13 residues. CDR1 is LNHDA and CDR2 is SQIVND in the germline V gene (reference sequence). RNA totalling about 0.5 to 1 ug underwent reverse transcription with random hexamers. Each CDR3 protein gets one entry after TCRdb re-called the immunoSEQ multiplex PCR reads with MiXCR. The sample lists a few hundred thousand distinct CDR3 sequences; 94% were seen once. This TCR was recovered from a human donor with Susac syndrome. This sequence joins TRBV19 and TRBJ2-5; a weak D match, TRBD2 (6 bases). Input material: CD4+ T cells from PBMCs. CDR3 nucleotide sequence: TGTGCCAGTAGTCGGGGAGGCGCAGAGACCCAGTACTTC. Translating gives CASSRGGAETQYF.